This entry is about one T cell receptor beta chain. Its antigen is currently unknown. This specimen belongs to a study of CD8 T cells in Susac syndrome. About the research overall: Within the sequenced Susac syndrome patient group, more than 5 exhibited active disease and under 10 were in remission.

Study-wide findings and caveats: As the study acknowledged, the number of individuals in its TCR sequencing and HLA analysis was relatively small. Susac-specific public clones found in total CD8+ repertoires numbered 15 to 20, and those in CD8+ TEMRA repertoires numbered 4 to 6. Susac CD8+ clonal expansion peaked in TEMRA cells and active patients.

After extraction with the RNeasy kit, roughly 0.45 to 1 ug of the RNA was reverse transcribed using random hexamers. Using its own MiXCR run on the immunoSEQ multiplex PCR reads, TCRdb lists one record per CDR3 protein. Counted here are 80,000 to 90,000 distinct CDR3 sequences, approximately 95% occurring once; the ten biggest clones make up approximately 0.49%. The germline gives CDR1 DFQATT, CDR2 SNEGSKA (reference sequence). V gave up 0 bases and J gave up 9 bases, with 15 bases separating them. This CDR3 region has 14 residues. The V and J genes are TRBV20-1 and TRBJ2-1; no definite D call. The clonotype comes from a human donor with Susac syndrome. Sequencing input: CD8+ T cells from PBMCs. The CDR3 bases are TGCAGTGCTAGAGATTTGGCCCAGAGCCTTGAGCAGTTCTTC. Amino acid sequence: CSARDLAQSLEQFF.